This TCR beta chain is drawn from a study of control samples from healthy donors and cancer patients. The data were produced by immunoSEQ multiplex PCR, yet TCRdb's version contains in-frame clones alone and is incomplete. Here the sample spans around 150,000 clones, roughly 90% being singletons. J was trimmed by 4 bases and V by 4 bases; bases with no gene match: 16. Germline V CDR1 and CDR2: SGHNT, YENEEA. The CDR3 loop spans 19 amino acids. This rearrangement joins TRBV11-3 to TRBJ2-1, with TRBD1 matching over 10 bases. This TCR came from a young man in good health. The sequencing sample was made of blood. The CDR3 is CASSSPSHPGQGTYNEQFF. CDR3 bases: TGTGCCAGCAGCTCTCCCTCTCATCCGGGACAGGGGACGTACAATGAGCAGTTCTTC.